The rows below give T cell receptor beta chains drawn from one sample of a study of T cell repertoires in cytomegalovirus infection. The antigens of these receptors remain unknown. Each CDR3 protein gets one entry after TCRdb re-called the reads with MiXCR. Among a few hundred thousand distinct CDR3 sequences listed, about 40% were seen once. The sequences come from cultured PBMCs, collected from culture after CMV antigen stimulation. Source of these receptors: a human donor in good health (CMV status not recorded). Some clones in this sample may be carry-over from other donors' samples. Each CDR3 is given with its conserved first and last residue.

j_call	v_call	cdr3_aa
TRBJ1-1	TRBV6-2/TRBV6-3	CASRGGTENTEAFF
TRBJ2-3	TRBV19	CASSMGRTIDTQYF
TRBJ1-1	TRBV28	CASSGRVPAEAFF
TRBJ2-3	TRBV10-3	CASGYGGAGTDTQYF
TRBJ2-1	TRBV7-2	CASSLILAGGLRF
TRBJ2-3	TRBV10-3	CAIIHKTTDTQYF
TRBJ2-1	TRBV6-1	CASTAGMRSYNEQFF
TRBJ1-2	TRBV11-2	CASSPRTAPRGYTF
TRBJ1-5	TRBV12-5	CASGLPRDLPNQPQHF
TRBJ1-1	TRBV7-9	CASSPRQTEAFF
TRBJ2-5	TRBV30	CAWSVAQETQYF
TRBJ1-5	TRBV7-9	CASSSSDRVNQPQHF
TRBJ2-3	TRBV7-6	CASSSRTGADTQYF
TRBJ2-5	TRBV2	CASTLRLAGEVQETQYF
TRBJ2-2	TRBV6-1	CASSFVPGIEPELFF
TRBJ2-3	TRBV19	CASSIGRKVGWDADTQYF
TRBJ2-3	TRBV27	CASSLLGSPGTQYF
TRBJ1-5	TRBV27	CASSPIYSNQPQHF
TRBJ2-1	TRBV7-3	CASSSSGGDGRYNEQFF
TRBJ2-5	TRBV7-8	CASSLRGSAQYF
TRBJ2-7	TRBV7-8	CASTPVRASSYEQYF
TRBJ2-7	TRBV6-1	CASRGQLHSYEQYF
TRBJ2-4	TRBV5-4	CASSTRRGETAKNIQYF
TRBJ2-1	TRBV11-2	CASSLGTSGGVGQFF
TRBJ2-7	TRBV6-2/TRBV6-3	CASSSTGTANEQYF
TRBJ2-6	TRBV19	CASSDRSSGANVLTF
TRBJ1-4	TRBV10-3	CAISPGTGKEGEKLFF
TRBJ2-7	TRBV7-2	CASSLDRQTYEQYF